This TCR beta chain came from a study of T cells in Graves' hyperthyroidism and ophthalmopathy. The wider study: Before treatment of any kind, peripheral blood was taken at initial diagnosis.

This clonotype was detected ten times or more. Antigen: not known. Trimming removed 3 bases at V and 0 bases at J, with 21 bases between. The CDR3 totals 19 residues. The V gene's germline CDR1 is MDHEN and CDR2 SYDVKM. Using RNA transcripts as the source, TCR beta CDR3 regions were amplified. Researchers ran a first-round RT-PCR on the TCR CDR3 using the HTBI primer set. A single record per CDR3 protein comes from TCRdb applying MiXCR to the multiplex PCR reads. The table lists a few hundred thousand distinct CDR3 sequences, about 16% of them singletons. Ophthalmopathy in the patients scored at least 3 on Clinical Activity Score and at least 4 on NOSPECS grade, lasting under 3 months. Criteria for exclusion of patients were uncontrolled infection, other autoimmune disease, pregnancy or lactation. Whole-study results and caveats: Most clonotypes expanded in the thyroid (above 0.001) were also present in blood.

The receptor's source is a woman aged 25-40 years with Graves' ophthalmopathy. V and J are TRBV28 and TRBJ1-3, with a tentative D call TRBD1 (5 bases). The sample comprised blood. In DNA form, the CDR3 reads TGTGCCAGCAGTTTCCCCTCAGCTGCAGGGACTAGCTCTGGAAACACCATATATTTT. This gives the protein CASSFPSAAGTSSGNTIYF. The full variable domain, its missing parts supplied by reference TRBV28 and TRBJ1-3, is DVKVTQSSRYLVKRTGEKVFLECVQDMDHENMFWYRQDPGLGLRLIYFSYDVKMKEKGDIPEGYSVSREKKERFSLILESASTNQTSMYLCASSFPSAAGTSSGNTIYFGEGSWLTVV.